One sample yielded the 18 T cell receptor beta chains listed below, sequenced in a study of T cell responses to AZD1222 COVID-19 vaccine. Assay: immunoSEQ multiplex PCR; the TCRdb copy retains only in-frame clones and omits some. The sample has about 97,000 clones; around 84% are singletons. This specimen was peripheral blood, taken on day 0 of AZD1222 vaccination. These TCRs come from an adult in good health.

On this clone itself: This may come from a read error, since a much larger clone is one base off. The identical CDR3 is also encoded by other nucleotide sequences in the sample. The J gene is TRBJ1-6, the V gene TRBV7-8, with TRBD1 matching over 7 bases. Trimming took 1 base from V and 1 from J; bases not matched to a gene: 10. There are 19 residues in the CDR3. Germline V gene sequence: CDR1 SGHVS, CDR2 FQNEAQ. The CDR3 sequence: CASSLGPGQRVSYNSPLHF. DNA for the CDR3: TGTGCCAGCAGCTTAGGACCGGGACAGCGTGTTTCCTATAATTCACCCCTCCACTTT.

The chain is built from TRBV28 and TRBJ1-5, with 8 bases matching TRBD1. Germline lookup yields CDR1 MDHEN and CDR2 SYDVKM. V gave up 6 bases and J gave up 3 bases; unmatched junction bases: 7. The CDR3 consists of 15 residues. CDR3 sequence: CASRAGQGVNQPQHF. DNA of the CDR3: TGTGCCAGCAGAGCAGGACAGGGTGTCAATCAGCCCCAGCATTTT.

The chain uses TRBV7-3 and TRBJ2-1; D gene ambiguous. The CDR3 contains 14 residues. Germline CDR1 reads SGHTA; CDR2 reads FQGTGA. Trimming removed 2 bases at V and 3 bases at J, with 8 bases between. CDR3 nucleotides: TGTGCCAGCAGCTTATCACAGAACTACAATGAGCAGTTCTTC. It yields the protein CASSLSQNYNEQFF.

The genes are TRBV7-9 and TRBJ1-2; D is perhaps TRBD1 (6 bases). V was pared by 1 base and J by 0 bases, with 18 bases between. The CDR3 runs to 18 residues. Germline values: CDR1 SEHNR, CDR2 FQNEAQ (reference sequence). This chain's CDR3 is CASSLDSRWGPANYGYTF. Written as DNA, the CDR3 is TGTGCCAGCAGCTTAGACAGCAGGTGGGGGCCTGCTAACTATGGCTACACCTTC.

The CDR3 sequence: CASSSSGYRTEAFF. The CDR3 DNA sequence: TGTGCCAGCAGCTCGTCAGGGTATAGGACTGAAGCTTTCTTT. The V and J genes are TRBV7-9 and TRBJ1-1; maybe TRBD1 (5 bases). V shed 4 bases and J shed 5 bases, with 14 bases lying between them. The CDR3 extends over 14 amino acids. The germline V gene has CDR1 SEHNR and CDR2 FQNEAQ (reference sequence).

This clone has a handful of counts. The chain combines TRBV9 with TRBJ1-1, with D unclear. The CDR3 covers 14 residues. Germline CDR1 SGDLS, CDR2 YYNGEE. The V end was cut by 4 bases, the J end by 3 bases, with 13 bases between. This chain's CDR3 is CASSKLARDTEAFF. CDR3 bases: TGTGCCAGCAGCAAGTTAGCCCGGGACACTGAAGCTTTCTTT.

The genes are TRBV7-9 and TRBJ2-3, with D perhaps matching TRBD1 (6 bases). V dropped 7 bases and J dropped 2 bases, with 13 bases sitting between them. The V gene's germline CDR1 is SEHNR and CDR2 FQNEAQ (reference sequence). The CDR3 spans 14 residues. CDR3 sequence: CASTQWGPTDTQYF. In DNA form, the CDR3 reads TGTGCCAGCACCCAGTGGGGGCCCACAGATACGCAGTATTTT. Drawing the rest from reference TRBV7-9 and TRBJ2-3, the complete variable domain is DTGVSQNPRHKITKRGQNVTFRCDPISEHNRLYWYRQTLGQGPEFLTYFQNEAQLEKSRLLSDRFSAERPKGSFSTLEIQRTEQGDSAMYLCASTQWGPTDTQYFGPGTRLTVL.

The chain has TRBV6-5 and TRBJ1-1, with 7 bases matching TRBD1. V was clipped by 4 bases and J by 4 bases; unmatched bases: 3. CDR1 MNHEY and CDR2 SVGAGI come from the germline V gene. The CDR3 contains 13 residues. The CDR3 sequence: CASSSSGGTEAFF. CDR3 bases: TGTGCCAGCAGTTCCTCAGGGGGCACTGAAGCTTTCTTT.

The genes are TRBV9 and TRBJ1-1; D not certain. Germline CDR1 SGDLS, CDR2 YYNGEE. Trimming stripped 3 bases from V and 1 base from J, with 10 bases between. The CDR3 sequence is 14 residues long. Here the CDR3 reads CASSENTANTEAFF. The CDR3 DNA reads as TGTGCCAGCAGCGAAAATACAGCGAACACTGAAGCTTTCTTT.

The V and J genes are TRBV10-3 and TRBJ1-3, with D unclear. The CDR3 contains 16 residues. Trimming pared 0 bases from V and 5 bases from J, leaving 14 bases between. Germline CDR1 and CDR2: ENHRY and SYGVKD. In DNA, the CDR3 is TGTGCCATCAGTGAGTCGGTGACGCCGGGGAGAAACACCATATATTTT. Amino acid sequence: CAISESVTPGRNTIYF.

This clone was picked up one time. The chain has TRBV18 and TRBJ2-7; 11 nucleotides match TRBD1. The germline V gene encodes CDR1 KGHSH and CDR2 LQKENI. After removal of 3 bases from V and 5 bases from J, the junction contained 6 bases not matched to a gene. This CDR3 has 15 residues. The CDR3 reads CASSPQGQGANEQYF. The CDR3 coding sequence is TGTGCCAGCTCACCCCAAGGACAGGGGGCGAACGAGCAGTACTTC.

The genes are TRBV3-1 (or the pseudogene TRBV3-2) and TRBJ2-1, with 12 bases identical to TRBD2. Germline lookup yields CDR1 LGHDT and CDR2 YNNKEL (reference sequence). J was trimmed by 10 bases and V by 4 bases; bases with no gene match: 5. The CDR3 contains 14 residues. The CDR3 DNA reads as TGTGCCAGCAGCCCTAGCGGGAGGGCCCGGGAGCAGTTCTTC. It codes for CASSPSGRAREQFF.

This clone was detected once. The CDR3 coding sequence is TGTGCCAGCAGCCGGCGACAGGGGCCGTCTTACTATGGCTACACCTTC. Amino acid sequence: CASSRRQGPSYYGYTF. The chain joins TRBV27 to TRBJ1-2; TRBD1 matches 8 bases. J gave up 3 bases and V 6 bases, and 12 bases lay outside the gene matches. The CDR3 spans 16 residues. Germline V CDR1 and CDR2: MNHEY, SMNVEV (reference sequence).

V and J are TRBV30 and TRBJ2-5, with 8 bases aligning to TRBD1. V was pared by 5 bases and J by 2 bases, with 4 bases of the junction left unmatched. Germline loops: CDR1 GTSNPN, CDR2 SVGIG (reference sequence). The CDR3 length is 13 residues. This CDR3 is CAWATGGQETQYF. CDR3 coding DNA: TGTGCCTGGGCAACAGGGGGTCAAGAGACCCAGTACTTC.

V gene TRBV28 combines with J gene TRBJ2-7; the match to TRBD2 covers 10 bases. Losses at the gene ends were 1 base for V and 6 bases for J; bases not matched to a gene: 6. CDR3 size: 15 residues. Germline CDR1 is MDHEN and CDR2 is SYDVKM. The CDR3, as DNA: TGTGCCAGCAGTTTATATAGACTAGCGGGCTCCGAGCAGTACTTC. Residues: CASSLYRLAGSEQYF.

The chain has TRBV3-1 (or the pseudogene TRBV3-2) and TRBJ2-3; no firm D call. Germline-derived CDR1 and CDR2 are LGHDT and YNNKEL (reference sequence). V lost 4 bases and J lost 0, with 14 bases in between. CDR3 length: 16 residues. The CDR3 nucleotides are TGTGCCAGCAGCCTACGCTTTGGTGGAAGCACAGATACGCAGTATTTT. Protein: CASSLRFGGSTDTQYF.

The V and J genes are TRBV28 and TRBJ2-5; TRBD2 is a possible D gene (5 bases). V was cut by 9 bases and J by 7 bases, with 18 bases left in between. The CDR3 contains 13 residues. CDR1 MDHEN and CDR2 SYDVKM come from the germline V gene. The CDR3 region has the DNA TGTGCCAGTTCGCCCGCACCAGAGGGGACCCAGTACTTC. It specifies CASSPAPEGTQYF.

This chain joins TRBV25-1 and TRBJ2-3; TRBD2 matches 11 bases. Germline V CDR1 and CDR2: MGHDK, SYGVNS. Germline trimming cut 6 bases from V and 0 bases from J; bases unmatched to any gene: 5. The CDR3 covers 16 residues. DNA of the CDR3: TGTGCCAGCAGCTTAGGACTAGCGGGTAGCACAGATACGCAGTATTTT. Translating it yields CASSLGLAGSTDTQYF. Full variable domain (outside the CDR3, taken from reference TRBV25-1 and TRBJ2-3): EADIYQTPRYLVIGTGKKITLECSQTMGHDKMYWYQQDPGMELHLIHYSYGVNSTEKGDLSSESTVSRIRTEHFPLTLESARPSHTSQYLCASSLGLAGSTDTQYFGPGTRLTVL.